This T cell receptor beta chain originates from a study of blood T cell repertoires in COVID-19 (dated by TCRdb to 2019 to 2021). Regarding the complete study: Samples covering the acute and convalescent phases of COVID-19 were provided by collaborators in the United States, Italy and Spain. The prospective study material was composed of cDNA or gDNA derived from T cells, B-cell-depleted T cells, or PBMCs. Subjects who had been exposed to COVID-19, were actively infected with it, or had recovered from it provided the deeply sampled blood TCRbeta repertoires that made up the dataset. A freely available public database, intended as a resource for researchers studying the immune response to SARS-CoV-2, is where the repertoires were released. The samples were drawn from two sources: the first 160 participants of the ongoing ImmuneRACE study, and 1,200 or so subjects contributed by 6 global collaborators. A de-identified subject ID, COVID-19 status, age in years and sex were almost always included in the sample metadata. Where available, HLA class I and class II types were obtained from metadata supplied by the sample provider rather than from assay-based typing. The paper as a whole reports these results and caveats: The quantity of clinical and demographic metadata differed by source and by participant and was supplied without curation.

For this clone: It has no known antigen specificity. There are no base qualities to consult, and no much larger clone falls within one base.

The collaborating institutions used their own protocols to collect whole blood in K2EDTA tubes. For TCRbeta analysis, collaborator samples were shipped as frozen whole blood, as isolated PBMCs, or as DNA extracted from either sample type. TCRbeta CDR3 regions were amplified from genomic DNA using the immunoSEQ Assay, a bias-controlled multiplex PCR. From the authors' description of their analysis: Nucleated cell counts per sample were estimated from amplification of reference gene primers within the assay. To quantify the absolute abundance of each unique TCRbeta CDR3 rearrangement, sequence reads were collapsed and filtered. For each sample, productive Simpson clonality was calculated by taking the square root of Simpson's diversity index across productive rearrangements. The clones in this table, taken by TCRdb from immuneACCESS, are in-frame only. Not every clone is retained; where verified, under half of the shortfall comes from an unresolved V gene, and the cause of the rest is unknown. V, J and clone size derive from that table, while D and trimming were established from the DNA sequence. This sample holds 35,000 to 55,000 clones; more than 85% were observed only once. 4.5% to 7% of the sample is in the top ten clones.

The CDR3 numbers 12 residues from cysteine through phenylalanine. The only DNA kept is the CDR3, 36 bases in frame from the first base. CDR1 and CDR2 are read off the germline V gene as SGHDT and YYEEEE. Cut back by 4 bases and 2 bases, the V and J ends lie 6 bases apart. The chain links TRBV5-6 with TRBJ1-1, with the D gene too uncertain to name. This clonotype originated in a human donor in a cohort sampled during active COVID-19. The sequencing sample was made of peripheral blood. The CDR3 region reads CASSLPNTEAFF. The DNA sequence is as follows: TGTGCCAGCAGCCTACCAAACACTGAAGCTTTCTTT.